These T cell receptor beta chains were read from a single sample in a study of early T cells in non-severe SARS-CoV-2 infection. TCRdb passed the 5' RACE reads through MiXCR, listing each CDR3 protein once. This sample has roughly 69,000 distinct CDR3 sequences, with 8.8% found just once. The sample here was whole blood, taken at baseline. The receptors stem from an adult who was a healthcare worker with PCR-confirmed SARS-CoV-2 infection or an uninfected control (not recorded which). Each CDR3 is given with its conserved first and last residue. D genes are given only for firm matches. Clone size is shown for a subset of rows, as once, few, many or a class of expanded clone.

TRBV11-2	many	NA	TRBJ2-7	TGTGCCAGCAGCTTAGGGACCGCAGCACGGTTTTACGAGCAGTACTTC	CASSLGTAARFYEQYF
TRBV10-2	once	NA	TRBJ1-5	TGCGCCAGCAGTGAAGCCGGGCAAACGCCCCAGCATTTT	CASSEAGQTPQHF
TRBV20-1	NA	NA	TRBJ1-4	TGCAGTGCTGGGACGGGAGCAACTAATGAAAAACTGTTTTTT	CSAGTGATNEKLFF
TRBV30	many	NA	TRBJ2-3	TGTGCCTGGGCGGGTATTAGCACAGATACGCAGTATTTT	CAWAGISTDTQYF
TRBV18	few	TRBD1	TRBJ2-7	TGTGCCAGCTCACCTTACCGGGACAGACCCTACGAGCAGTACTTC	CASSPYRDRPYEQYF
TRBV2	few	TRBD2	TRBJ2-7	TGTGCCAGCAGTGAATATGCTAGCGGGTCCTACGAGCAGTACTTC	CASSEYASGSYEQYF
TRBV6-2/TRBV6-3	many	NA	TRBJ1-1	TGTGCCAGCAGGGACACTGAAGCTTTCTTT	CASRDTEAFF
TRBV7-2	NA	NA	TRBJ2-2	TGTGCCAGCAACCTGTACACCGGGGAGCTGTTTTTT	CASNLYTGELFF
TRBV20-1	few	TRBD2	TRBJ2-1	TGCAGTGCTAGGGGTGGCCTAGCGGCCTCCTACAATGAGCAGTTCTTC	CSARGGLAASYNEQFF
TRBV6-5	many	TRBD1	TRBJ2-7	TGTGCCAGCAGTTTCCCAGGGGGCGCGGAGTACTTC	CASSFPGGAEYF
TRBV24-1	few	TRBD1	TRBJ1-4	TGTGCCACCAGTGAGCCCGGGACAGGGGATGAAAAACTGTTTTTT	CATSEPGTGDEKLFF
TRBV24-1	NA	NA	TRBJ1-4	TGTGCCACCAGTGATTTGTCGGAGGGAGGCACCTTAGAGGCGGGTGAAAAACTGTTTTTT	CATSDLSEGGTLEAGEKLFF
TRBV9	few	NA	TRBJ2-1	TGTGCCAGCAGTAAAACAGGACGGGGATCCTACAATGAGCAGTTCTTC	CASSKTGRGSYNEQFF
TRBV20-1	few	NA	TRBJ2-7	TGCAGTGCTAGAGATCCAGGGGCTGGGAGCTCCTACGAGCAGTACTTC	CSARDPGAGSSYEQYF
TRBV20-1	many	NA	TRBJ1-3	TGCAGTGCTGGTGTAGCCTCTGGAAACACCATATATTTT	CSAGVASGNTIYF
TRBV7-3	NA	TRBD2	TRBJ2-3	TGTGCCAGCAAACTAGCGGCTAGCACAGATACGCAGTATTTT	CASKLAASTDTQYF
TRBV3-1	few	TRBD2	TRBJ2-3	TGTGCCAGCAGCCATCTACCTAGCGGGAGGGCCCTTTATACGCAGTATTTT	CASSHLPSGRALYTQYF
TRBV25-1	NA	TRBD2	TRBJ2-3	TGTGCCAGCAGTGAATGGACTAGCGGGACCACAGATACGCAGTATTTT	CASSEWTSGTTDTQYF
TRBV7-2	many	NA	TRBJ2-1	TGTGCCAGCAGCTTAGCATCCGGGGCTTCCTACAATGAGCAGTTCTTC	CASSLASGASYNEQFF
TRBV20-1	NA	NA	TRBJ2-1	TGCAGTGCTACCCCAGGGGCCTCCTACAATGAGCAGTTCTTC	CSATPGASYNEQFF
TRBV18	many	TRBD2	TRBJ2-5	TGTGCCAGCTCACCACCCGGGACTAGCGGGAGTGAGGAGACCCAGTACTTC	CASSPPGTSGSEETQYF
TRBV11-3	few	TRBD1	TRBJ2-1	TGTGCCAGCAGTGGACAGGGGGCAACAGGCAATGAGCAGTTCTTC	CASSGQGATGNEQFF
TRBV7-3	many	NA	TRBJ1-1	TGTGCCAGCAGCTTAAAGTTTATGAACACTGAAGCTTTCTTT	CASSLKFMNTEAFF
TRBV11-2	NA	TRBD1	TRBJ2-7	TGTGCCAGCAGCTGGGGACAGGGGTCGGAAAACGAGCAGTACTTC	CASSWGQGSENEQYF
TRBV25-1	many	TRBD1	TRBJ1-6	TGTGCCGCTACGGGACAGGGGGCATCACCCCTCCACTTT	CAATGQGASPLHF
TRBV6-2/TRBV6-3	many	NA	TRBJ1-5	TGTGCCAGCAGTAAAAACTTTCAGCCCCAGCATTTT	CASSKNFQPQHF